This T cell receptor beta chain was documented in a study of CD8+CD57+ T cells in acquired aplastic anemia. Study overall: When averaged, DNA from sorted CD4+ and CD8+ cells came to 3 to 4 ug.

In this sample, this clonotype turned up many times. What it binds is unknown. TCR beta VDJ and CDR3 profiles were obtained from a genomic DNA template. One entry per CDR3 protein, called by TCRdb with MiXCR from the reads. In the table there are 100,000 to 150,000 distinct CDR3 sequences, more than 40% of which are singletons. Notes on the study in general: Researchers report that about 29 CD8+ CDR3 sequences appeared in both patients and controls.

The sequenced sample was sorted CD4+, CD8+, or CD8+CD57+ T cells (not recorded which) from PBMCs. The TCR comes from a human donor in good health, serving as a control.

The chain's CDR3 is CASRKGRQSTYEQYF. The CDR3 DNA sequence: TGTGCCAGCAGGAAGGGCAGGCAATCCACCTACGAGCAGTACTTC. The genes are TRBV2 and TRBJ2-7; unclear D gene. CDR1 is SNHLY and CDR2 is FYNNEI in the germline V gene. Trimming shortened V by 6 bases and J by 2 bases, and 17 bases separated the two germline ends. The CDR3 is made up of 15 amino acids.